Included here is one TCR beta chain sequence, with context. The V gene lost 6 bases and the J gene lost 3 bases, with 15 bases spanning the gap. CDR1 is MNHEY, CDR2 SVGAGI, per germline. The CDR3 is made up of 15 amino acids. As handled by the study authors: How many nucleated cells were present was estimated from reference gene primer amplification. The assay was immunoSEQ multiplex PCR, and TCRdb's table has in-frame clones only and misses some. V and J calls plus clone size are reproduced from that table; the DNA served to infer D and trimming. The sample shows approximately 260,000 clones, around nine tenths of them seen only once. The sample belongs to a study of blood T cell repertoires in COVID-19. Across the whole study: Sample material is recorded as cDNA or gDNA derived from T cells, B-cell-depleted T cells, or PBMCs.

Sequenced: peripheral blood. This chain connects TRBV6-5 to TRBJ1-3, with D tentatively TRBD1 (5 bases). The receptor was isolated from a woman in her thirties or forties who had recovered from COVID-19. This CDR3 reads CASRSTGGDGNTIYF. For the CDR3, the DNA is TGTGCCAGCAGGTCGACTGGGGGGGATGGAAACACCATATATTTT.